This is a list of T cell receptor beta chains from one sample in a study of T cells expressing NK-cell markers. TCRdb re-called the 5' RACE reads and gives one entry per CDR3 protein, without DNA. The sample table sets out fewer than 400,000 distinct CDR3 sequences. Sequencing was carried out using blood T cells: a sorted CD56 or NKG2C T cell subset, CD4+ or CD8+ T cells, or bulk PBMC T cells (not recorded which). These receptors came from a woman aged 45-65 years in good health. The CDR3 runs from the conserved cysteine through the conserved F or W.

cdr3_aa: CASSQKGRVEQYF
v_call: TRBV4-1
j_call: TRBJ2-7

cdr3_aa: CASSFAGGATNEKLFF
v_call: TRBV7-9
j_call: TRBJ1-4

cdr3_aa: CASSLTDRASYEQYF
v_call: TRBV7-9
j_call: TRBJ2-7

cdr3_aa: CASSEGIAGGPTDTQYF
v_call: TRBV5-1
j_call: TRBJ2-3

cdr3_aa: CASSHTISGSSYNEQFF
v_call: TRBV4-1
j_call: TRBJ2-1

cdr3_aa: CASSSYSRVANTEAFF
v_call: TRBV4-2
j_call: TRBJ1-1

cdr3_aa: CSSEAGDLYNEQFF
v_call: TRBV29-1
j_call: TRBJ2-1

cdr3_aa: CASSVATGTGFYEQYF
v_call: TRBV9
j_call: TRBJ2-7

cdr3_aa: CASSTGQGGQETQYF
v_call: TRBV7-9
j_call: TRBJ2-5

cdr3_aa: CASSYTGTSSGNEQFF
v_call: TRBV11-1
j_call: TRBJ2-1

cdr3_aa: CASSLDRLENTEAFF
v_call: TRBV12-3/TRBV12-4
j_call: TRBJ1-1

cdr3_aa: CASSEGAGGGGNQPQHF
v_call: TRBV5-1
j_call: TRBJ1-5

cdr3_aa: CASSLGAQGQETQYF
v_call: TRBV5-1
j_call: TRBJ2-5

cdr3_aa: CATSRGVKVPYNEQFF
v_call: TRBV15
j_call: TRBJ2-1

cdr3_aa: CASNRPDEGTQYF
v_call: TRBV6-5
j_call: TRBJ2-5

cdr3_aa: CASSPTGAGPGHPQETQYF
v_call: TRBV18
j_call: TRBJ2-5

cdr3_aa: CSASNRVGATGELFF
v_call: TRBV29-1
j_call: TRBJ2-2

cdr3_aa: CASRDLDGWGYTF
v_call: TRBV6-6
j_call: TRBJ1-2

cdr3_aa: CASSLQTGADTQYF
v_call: TRBV5-5
j_call: TRBJ2-3

cdr3_aa: CASSVGTATDTQYF
v_call: TRBV6-4
j_call: TRBJ2-3

cdr3_aa: CASSLTGTSNEQFF
v_call: TRBV27
j_call: TRBJ2-1

cdr3_aa: CSVSYLGGGTDTQYF
v_call: TRBV29-1
j_call: TRBJ2-3

cdr3_aa: CASRRLAGTYNEQFF
v_call: TRBV12-3/TRBV12-4
j_call: TRBJ2-1

cdr3_aa: CASSGAGPKETQYF
v_call: TRBV2
j_call: TRBJ2-5

cdr3_aa: CASYRGGNIQETQYF
v_call: TRBV5-1
j_call: TRBJ2-5

cdr3_aa: CASSFVGGPISYQETQYF
v_call: TRBV7-9
j_call: TRBJ2-5

cdr3_aa: CATSRDLQGLEQFF
v_call: TRBV15
j_call: TRBJ2-1

cdr3_aa: CASSEQGTSTDTQYF
v_call: TRBV5-1
j_call: TRBJ2-3

cdr3_aa: CASSDPLAGAANEQFF
v_call: TRBV9
j_call: TRBJ2-1

cdr3_aa: CASSLGLNSYEQFF
v_call: TRBV4-1
j_call: TRBJ2-1

cdr3_aa: CASSYSRAGTDTQYF
v_call: TRBV6-5
j_call: TRBJ2-3

cdr3_aa: CASSLAIVAGEIYGYTF
v_call: TRBV7-2
j_call: TRBJ1-2

cdr3_aa: CASSLEVETQYF
v_call: TRBV7-6
j_call: TRBJ2-5

cdr3_aa: CASSEDVTSQYF
v_call: TRBV12-3/TRBV12-4
j_call: TRBJ2-3

cdr3_aa: CASSLRRQDLETQYF
v_call: TRBV6-5
j_call: TRBJ2-5

cdr3_aa: CASSLPGQGPYEQYF
v_call: TRBV4-2
j_call: TRBJ2-7

cdr3_aa: CASMLGGASGNEQFF
v_call: TRBV5-1
j_call: TRBJ2-1

cdr3_aa: CASSHLARASNTGELFF
v_call: TRBV3-1
j_call: TRBJ2-2

cdr3_aa: CASSPGLRGKNIQYF
v_call: TRBV11-2
j_call: TRBJ2-4

cdr3_aa: CAIRRDSYEAFF
v_call: TRBV10-3
j_call: TRBJ1-1

cdr3_aa: CSVPRVTRNTIYF
v_call: TRBV29-1
j_call: TRBJ1-3

cdr3_aa: CASSPLGTGDTEAFF
v_call: TRBV5-5
j_call: TRBJ1-1

cdr3_aa: CASTAGEGYNEQFF
v_call: TRBV12-3/TRBV12-4
j_call: TRBJ2-1

cdr3_aa: CASGFQGATNEKLFF
v_call: TRBV12-5
j_call: TRBJ1-4

cdr3_aa: CASRTRGVLGELFF
v_call: TRBV12-3/TRBV12-4
j_call: TRBJ2-2

cdr3_aa: CASSEDVLAVVYNEQFF
v_call: TRBV6-1
j_call: TRBJ2-1

cdr3_aa: CASSLKVWGTGGNEQFF
v_call: TRBV12-3/TRBV12-4
j_call: TRBJ2-1

cdr3_aa: CASSKRKITSGRARVPNEQFF
v_call: TRBV21-1
j_call: TRBJ2-1

cdr3_aa: CASSKHGRAAHEQFF
v_call: TRBV21-1
j_call: TRBJ2-1

cdr3_aa: CASSGFSSYEQYF
v_call: TRBV5-1
j_call: TRBJ2-7

cdr3_aa: CASSGLQARNTEAFF
v_call: TRBV6-2/TRBV6-3
j_call: TRBJ1-1

cdr3_aa: CASSYLSVSGELFF
v_call: TRBV6-5
j_call: TRBJ2-2

cdr3_aa: CSARGGFETQYF
v_call: TRBV20-1
j_call: TRBJ2-5